The 8 T cell receptor beta chains reported below all come from one sample, sequenced in a study of cytomegalovirus exposure and HLA in healthy donors. Generated by immunoSEQ multiplex PCR, the TCRdb table keeps only in-frame clones and is missing some. This sample yields roughly 300,000 clones, of which roughly 90% are seen a single time; about 0.99% belongs to the top ten. The sample consisted of PBMCs. Receptors originate from a woman aged 18-30 years in good health and CMV-seronegative.

The chain combines TRBV25-1 with TRBJ2-7, with D unclear. The germline V and J ends were trimmed by 4 bases and 6 bases, with 7 bases remaining between them. The germline V gene has CDR1 MGHDK and CDR2 SYGVNS. The CDR3 is made up of 11 amino acids. This CDR3 is CASSGNIEQYF. The CDR3 coding sequence is TGTGCCAGCAGTGGCAACATCGAGCAGTACTTC.

The chain links TRBV6-5 to TRBJ2-7; no firm D call. The CDR3 extends over 14 amino acids. Trimming took off 5 bases at V and 2 bases at J, with 13 bases between the two ends. CDR1 is MNHEY, CDR2 SVGAGI, per germline. The CDR3 nucleotides are TGTGCCAGCAGTCGACACGAGTCCCCCTACGAGCAGTACTTC. Translating it yields CASSRHESPYEQYF.

This clone was seen a few times. The V gene is TRBV27, the J gene TRBJ1-2, with D perhaps matching TRBD1 (6 bases). Per the germline V gene, CDR1 is MNHEY and CDR2 is SMNVEV (reference sequence). Trimming shortened V by 5 bases and J by 4 bases, and 17 bases separated the two germline ends. This CDR3 comprises 15 residues. The CDR3 is CASSPSQGTVYGYTF. Here the CDR3 DNA reads TGTGCCAGCAGTCCGTCACAGGGAACGGTCTATGGCTACACCTTC.

This clone was picked up one time. The chain recombines TRBV7-8 with TRBJ2-7; 14 bases are a match to TRBD2. Germline trimming cut 5 bases from V and 3 bases from J; bases unmatched to any gene: 3. Germline CDR1 SGHVS, CDR2 FQNEAQ. CDR3 length equals 15 residues. As DNA, the CDR3 is TGTGCCAGCAGCGCCGGGACTAGCGGGAGCTACGAGCAGTACTTC. Amino acids: CASSAGTSGSYEQYF. The full variable domain, with the rest looked up from reference TRBV7-8 and TRBJ2-7, is GAGVSQSPRYKVAKRGQDVALRCDPISGHVSLFWYQQALGQGPEFLTYFQNEAQLDKSGLPSDRFFAERPEGSVSTLKIQRTQQEDSAVYLCASSAGTSGSYEQYFGPGTRLTVT.

The chain links TRBV25-1 to TRBJ2-7; possibly TRBD2 for D (6 bases). The germline V gene encodes CDR1 MGHDK and CDR2 SYGVNS. This CDR3 has 15 residues. The V end lost 3 bases, the J end lost 4 bases, and 16 bases lay between the germline ends. The CDR3 loop reads CASSDGRAGTYEQYF. DNA for the CDR3: TGTGCCAGCAGTGACGGCCGGGCTGGGACTTACGAGCAGTACTTC.

This clone was counted once. The J gene is TRBJ2-1, the V gene TRBV18; 10 nucleotides line up with TRBD1. V shed 3 bases, J shed 7 bases, and the junction held 6 bases outside the gene matches. The CDR3 has 15 residues. Germline V gene data show CDR1 as KGHSH and CDR2 as LQKENI. CDR3 nucleotides: TGTGCCAGCTCACCCCGGACAGGGGGGGAGAATGAGCAGTTCTTC. It specifies CASSPRTGGENEQFF.

This clone came up once. The chain carries TRBV27 and TRBJ2-7, with a weak D call TRBD2 (5 bases). V lost 4 bases and J lost 0, with 10 bases in between. The germline V gene has CDR1 MNHEY and CDR2 SMNVEV (reference sequence). The CDR3 consists of 14 residues. The CDR3 region has the DNA TGTGCCAGCAGTTACGGACTGAGCTCCTACGAGCAGTACTTC. Its translation is CASSYGLSSYEQYF.

J is TRBJ1-2 and V is TRBV6-5, with D possibly being TRBD1 (5 bases). Germline V gene lookup returns CDR1 MNHEY and CDR2 SVGAGI. CDR3 length: 15 residues. V was cut by 6 bases and J by 0 bases, with 14 bases left in between. The CDR3 DNA follows: TGTGCCAGCAGGGTACAAGGCAGGGCTAACTATGGCTACACCTTC. This sequence encodes CASRVQGRANYGYTF.